The 20 T cell receptor beta chains reported below all come from one sample, sequenced in a study of blood T cell repertoires in COVID-19. TCRdb's table, derived via immunoSEQ multiplex PCR, lists solely in-frame clones and lacks some. This sample yields over 200,000 clones, of which roughly nine tenths are seen a single time; roughly 0.69% belongs to the top ten. Sample: peripheral blood. The receptors here all came from a man aged 40-49 years with acute or convalescent COVID-19.

In this sample, this clone turned up once. The chain recombines TRBV30 with TRBJ1-5; tentatively, D is TRBD1 (5 bases). The CDR3 length is 14 residues. V lost 2 bases to trimming and J lost 1 base, with 9 bases between them. Germline V gives CDR1 GTSNPN, CDR2 SVGIG (reference sequence). The CDR3 DNA reads TGTGCCTGGAGTTCCTGGGGCAGCAATCAGCCCCAGCATTTT. Encoded protein: CAWSSWGSNQPQHF.

The chain employs TRBV30 and TRBJ1-2; the match to TRBD1 covers 11 bases. In germline, CDR1 is GTSNPN, CDR2 SVGIG (reference sequence). The V segment lost 3 bases and the J segment 4 bases; nucleotides outside the gene matches: 1. The length of the CDR3 is 13 residues. The CDR3 nucleotides read TGTGCCTGGAGCGGACAGGGGGCCTATGGCTACACCTTC. As protein: CAWSGQGAYGYTF.

The V call is TRBV5-4, the J call TRBJ2-7; 8 bases line up with TRBD2. The CDR3 has 16 residues. Trimming took 0 bases from V and 0 from J; bases not matched to a gene: 5. Germline CDR1 reads SGHNT; CDR2 reads YYREEE (reference sequence). The CDR3 nucleotides are TGTGCCAGCAGCTTGGGGTCGGGGGGGAGCTCCTACGAGCAGTACTTC. This translates into CASSLGSGGSSYEQYF.

CDR3 region: CASSTGGHLTGELFF. CDR3 coding DNA: TGTGCCAGCAGCACCGGGGGGCATCTCACCGGGGAGCTGTTTTTT. V and J are TRBV6-5 and TRBJ2-2; maybe TRBD2 (7 bases). Germline-derived CDR1 and CDR2 are MNHEY and SVGAGI. This CDR3 region has 15 residues. V was pared by 6 bases and J by 4 bases, with 15 bases between.

This clone was recorded only once. J is TRBJ2-1 and V is TRBV11-3; tentatively, D is TRBD1 (6 bases). This CDR3 has 11 amino acids. Trimming left V 5 bases short and J 9 bases short, with 8 bases between. Germline-derived CDR1 and CDR2 are SGHNT and YENEEA. The CDR3 bases are TGTGCCAGCAGCGCCAGGGGTGAGCAGTTCTTC. This sequence encodes CASSARGEQFF.

V gene TRBV28 combines with J gene TRBJ2-3; tentatively, D is TRBD2 (5 bases). From germline, CDR1 is MDHEN and CDR2 SYDVKM. The CDR3 totals 12 residues. V dropped 6 bases and J dropped 1 base, with 5 bases sitting between them. The CDR3 DNA reads as TGTGCCAGCAGCGGGGGCACAGATACGCAGTATTTT. It yields the protein CASSGGTDTQYF.

The J gene is TRBJ1-1, the V gene TRBV6-5; D not resolved. Trimming shortened V by 2 bases and J by 4 bases, and 2 bases separated the two germline ends. The CDR3 length is 11 residues. Germline V lookup: CDR1 MNHEY, CDR2 SVGAGI. As DNA, the CDR3 is TGTGCCAGCAGTTACCGCACTGAAGCTTTCTTT. Translated: CASSYRTEAFF.

The genes are TRBV6-1 and TRBJ2-7, with TRBD1 as a possible D gene (6 bases). Trimming removed 0 bases from V and 1 base from J, with 7 bases in between. The CDR3 extends over 14 amino acids. Germline loops: CDR1 MNHNS, CDR2 SASEGT. The CDR3 here is CASSEARGSYEQYF. CDR3 DNA sequence: TGTGCCAGCAGTGAAGCTAGGGGGTCCTACGAGCAGTACTTC.

The chain employs TRBV29-1 and TRBJ2-6; no firm D call. V was clipped by 7 bases and J by 0 bases, with 4 bases between them. Looked up from germline, CDR1 is SQVTM and CDR2 is ANQGSEA. This CDR3 spans 12 amino acids. The CDR3: CSASSGANVLTF. CDR3 DNA sequence: TGCAGCGCTAGCTCTGGGGCCAACGTCCTGACTTTC.

The genes are TRBV29-1 and TRBJ2-2, with 7 bases aligning to TRBD1. The trim removed 5 bases at V and 4 bases at J, leaving 1 base unmatched. In germline, CDR1 is SQVTM, CDR2 ANQGSEA. The CDR3 sequence is 12 residues long. The DNA for the CDR3 is TGCAGCGTTTGGACAGGCACCGGGGAGCTGTTTTTT. It codes for CSVWTGTGELFF.

The rearrangement uses TRBV19 and TRBJ1-3; 7 bases align to TRBD1. This CDR3 has 16 amino acids. The V gene's germline CDR1 is LNHDA and CDR2 SQIVND (reference sequence). J lost 2 bases, V lost 5 bases, and 9 bases had no gene match. This CDR3 is CASSLQGFSTGNTIYF. The CDR3 coding sequence is TGTGCCAGTAGTCTACAGGGGTTCTCTACTGGAAACACCATATATTTT.

This chain joins TRBV24-1 and TRBJ2-7, with 12 nucleotides matching TRBD2. The CDR3 is made up of 16 amino acids. The trim removed 5 bases at V and 4 bases at J, leaving 8 bases unmatched. Germline CDR1 is KGHDR and CDR2 is SFDVKD. The CDR3 spells CATSGVGLAGGYEQYF. In DNA form, the CDR3 reads TGTGCCACCAGTGGAGTAGGTCTAGCGGGAGGGTACGAGCAGTACTTC.

The V gene is TRBV4-3, the J gene TRBJ2-1; D perhaps matches TRBD1 (6 bases). Trimming cost V 0 bases and J 3 bases, with 12 bases left between them. CDR3 size: 16 residues. Germline CDR1 and CDR2: LGHNA and YSLEER. This chain's CDR3 is CASSQDQQGGYNEQFF. In DNA, the CDR3 is TGCGCCAGCAGCCAAGATCAACAGGGCGGCTACAATGAGCAGTTCTTC.

This sequence joins TRBV15 and TRBJ2-1, with 9 positions matching TRBD2. Germline loops: CDR1 LNHNV, CDR2 YYDKDF (reference sequence). With 3 bases clipped from V and 7 bases from J, the junction kept 13 bases outside the gene matches. The CDR3 loop spans 17 amino acids. The DNA of the CDR3 is TGTGCCACCAGCAGGGGACCGGGACTAGCAGCTTCTAATGAGCAGTTCTTC. The encoded protein is CATSRGPGLAASNEQFF.

V and J are TRBV27 and TRBJ1-1, with a tentative D call TRBD1 (5 bases). Germline V lookup: CDR1 MNHEY, CDR2 SMNVEV (reference sequence). The CDR3 is made up of 15 amino acids. The ends were cut back, 10 bases at V and 4 bases at J, with 22 bases in the middle. The CDR3: CATTSWVKGATEAFF. In DNA form, the CDR3 reads TGTGCCACCACCTCTTGGGTAAAAGGGGCCACTGAAGCTTTCTTT.

This rearrangement joins TRBV9 to TRBJ2-2, with 13 bases identical to TRBD2. Germline lookup yields CDR1 SGDLS and CDR2 YYNGEE. The junction had 5 bases not matched to a gene; V was cut back by 3 bases and J by 3 bases. The CDR3 totals 17 residues. The CDR3 spells CASSARGLAGDTGELFF. CDR3 nucleotide sequence: TGTGCCAGCAGCGCCCGAGGACTAGCGGGGGACACCGGGGAGCTGTTTTTT.

The rearrangement joins TRBV28 to TRBJ1-2; maybe TRBD1 (6 bases). V was shortened by 5 bases and J by 7 bases, with 17 bases between the two germline ends. In germline, CDR1 is MDHEN, CDR2 SYDVKM. CDR3 size: 14 residues. The DNA of the CDR3 is TGTGCCAGCAGTCTGAACTCGGACAGAGGTGGCTACACCTTC. This gives the protein CASSLNSDRGGYTF.

The chain has TRBV6-1 and TRBJ1-4; D is unclear. V was trimmed by 0 bases and J by 3 bases, leaving 11 bases between them. This CDR3 is 16 amino acids long. CDR1 and CDR2 from the germline V gene are MNHNS and SASEGT. The CDR3 spells CASSEALTGANEKLFF. The CDR3 bases are TGTGCCAGCAGTGAAGCGCTAACGGGAGCTAATGAAAAACTGTTTTTT.

The genes are TRBV11-2 and TRBJ2-7, with TRBD2 matching 13 bases. Germline CDR1 SGHAT, CDR2 FQNNGV. This CDR3 contains 18 residues. Unmatched junction bases numbered 7, after V lost 1 base and J lost 1 base. The CDR3 sequence is CASSLGTSGRVVSYEQYF. In DNA form, the CDR3 reads TGTGCCAGCAGCTTAGGGACTAGCGGGAGAGTTGTTTCCTACGAGCAGTACTTC.

The chain employs TRBV6-5 and TRBJ2-3; TRBD2 agrees at 13 bases. CDR1 is MNHEY and CDR2 is SVGAGI in the germline V gene. The CDR3 sequence is 14 residues long. After removal of 7 bases from V and 8 bases from J, the junction contained 6 bases not matched to a gene. CDR3 DNA sequence: TGTGCCAGCACCCGGACTAGCGGGGGAGGTACGCAGTATTTT. This translates into CASTRTSGGGTQYF.